Below, 2 T cell receptor beta chains from the same sample are listed, as sequenced in a study of OX40 agonist ivuxolimab in advanced cancers. Profiling relied on immunoSEQ multiplex PCR, and the TCRdb table lists in-frame clones only, not all of them. The sample lists some 68,000 clones; approximately 92% were seen once. The sample was CD4+ or CD8+ T cells sorted from blood, taken in a trial of the OX40 agonist ivuxolimab. The receptor set was obtained from an adult with an advanced solid tumor such as melanoma, head and neck, liver or kidney cancer.

V usage is TRBV12-5 and J usage is TRBJ2-7; TRBD1 might be the D (5 bases). The CDR3 sequence is 15 residues long. V was shortened by 5 bases and J by 6 bases, with 20 bases between the two germline ends. The germline V gene encodes CDR1 LGHNT and CDR2 FRNRAP. CDR3 DNA: TGTGCTAGTGGTCCCCACAGTGGCCTTAGGGGCGAGCAGTACTTC. Encoded protein: CASGPHSGLRGEQYF.

This chain links TRBV5-1 with TRBJ2-3; 10 nucleotides align to TRBD2. The CDR3 runs to 15 residues. The V gene's germline CDR1 is SGHRS and CDR2 YFSETQ. V lost 6 bases to trimming and J lost 1 base; unmatched junction nucleotides: 5. CDR3 coding DNA: TGCGCCAGCAACTCTCTAGCGGGGGGCACAGATACGCAGTATTTT. The encoded protein is CASNSLAGGTDTQYF. The variable domain in full, completed from reference TRBV5-1 and TRBJ2-3, reads KAGVTQTPRYLIKTRGQQVTLSCSPISGHRSVSWYQQTPGQGLQFLFEYFSETQRNKGNFPGRFSGRQFSNSRSEMNVSTLELGDSALYLCASNSLAGGTDTQYFGPGTRLTVL.